This T cell receptor beta chain emerged from a study of shared clonotypes between healthy human individuals. Whole-study results and caveats: Clonotype sharing across several donors was observed for about 5.2% of naive CD4 clonotypes.

TCRdb keeps only in-frame clones here, not all; method: immunoSEQ multiplex PCR. The sample consists of 2,500,000 or so clones, over 85% of them appearing once. Concerning this clone: Its antigen is not identified.

V was cut by 5 bases and J by 6 bases, with 20 bases left in between. Looked up from germline, CDR1 is MDHEN and CDR2 is SYDVKM. The CDR3 sequence is 15 residues long. What was sequenced was naive CD4+ T cells from PBMCs. Subset specified: CD45RA+ positively selected. The chain employs TRBV28 and TRBJ2-7; D may be TRBD1 (5 bases). The sequence derives from a young man in good health. Some clones in this sample may be carry-over from other donors' samples. The CDR3 DNA reads as TGTGCCAGCAGTCCCGTAGGGGCAGGGATTGGCGAGCAGTACTTC. This encodes CASSPVGAGIGEQYF.